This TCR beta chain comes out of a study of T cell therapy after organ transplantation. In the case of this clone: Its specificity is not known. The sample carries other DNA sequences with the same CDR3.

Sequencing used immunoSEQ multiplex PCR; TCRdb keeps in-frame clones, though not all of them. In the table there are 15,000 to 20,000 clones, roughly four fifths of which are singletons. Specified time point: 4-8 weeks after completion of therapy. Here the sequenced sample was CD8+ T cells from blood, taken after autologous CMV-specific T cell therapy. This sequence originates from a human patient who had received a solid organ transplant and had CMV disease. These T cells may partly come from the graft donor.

The chain's CDR3 is CASSLEAGNTEAFF. In DNA form, the CDR3 reads TGTGCCAGCAGCTTAGAAGCCGGGAACACTGAAGCTTTCTTT. The gene calls are TRBV7-6 and TRBJ1-1; D remains ambiguous. The CDR3 is 14 amino acids. In germline, CDR1 is SGHVS, CDR2 FNYEAQ. Trimming removed 1 base at V and 1 base at J, with 7 bases between.